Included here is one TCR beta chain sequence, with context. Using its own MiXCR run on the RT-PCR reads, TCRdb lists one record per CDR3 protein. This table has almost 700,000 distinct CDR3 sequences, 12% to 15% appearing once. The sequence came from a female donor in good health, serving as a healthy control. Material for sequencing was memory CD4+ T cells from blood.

CDR3 nucleotides: TGTGCCAGCAGCTTAACAGGGAATGTGGTGGATAATGAGCAGTTCTTC. Translation: CASSLTGNVVDNEQFF. The chain recombines TRBV9 with TRBJ2-1; possibly TRBD1 for D (6 bases). The CDR3 sequence is 16 residues long. Trimming left V 4 bases short and J 7 bases short, with 21 bases between. From germline, CDR1 is SGDLS and CDR2 YYNGEE.